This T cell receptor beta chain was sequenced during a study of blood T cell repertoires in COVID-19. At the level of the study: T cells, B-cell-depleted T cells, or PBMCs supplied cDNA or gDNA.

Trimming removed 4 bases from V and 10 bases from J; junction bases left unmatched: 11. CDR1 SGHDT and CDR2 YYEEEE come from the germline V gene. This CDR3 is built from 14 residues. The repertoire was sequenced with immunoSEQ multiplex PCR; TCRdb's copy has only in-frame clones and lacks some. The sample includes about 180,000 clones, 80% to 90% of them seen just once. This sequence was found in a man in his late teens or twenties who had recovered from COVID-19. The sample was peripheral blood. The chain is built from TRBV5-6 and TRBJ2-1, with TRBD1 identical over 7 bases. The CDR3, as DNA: TGTGCCAGCAGCGGGGTAGGGGGCAGAACCGAGCAGTTCTTC. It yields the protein CASSGVGGRTEQFF.